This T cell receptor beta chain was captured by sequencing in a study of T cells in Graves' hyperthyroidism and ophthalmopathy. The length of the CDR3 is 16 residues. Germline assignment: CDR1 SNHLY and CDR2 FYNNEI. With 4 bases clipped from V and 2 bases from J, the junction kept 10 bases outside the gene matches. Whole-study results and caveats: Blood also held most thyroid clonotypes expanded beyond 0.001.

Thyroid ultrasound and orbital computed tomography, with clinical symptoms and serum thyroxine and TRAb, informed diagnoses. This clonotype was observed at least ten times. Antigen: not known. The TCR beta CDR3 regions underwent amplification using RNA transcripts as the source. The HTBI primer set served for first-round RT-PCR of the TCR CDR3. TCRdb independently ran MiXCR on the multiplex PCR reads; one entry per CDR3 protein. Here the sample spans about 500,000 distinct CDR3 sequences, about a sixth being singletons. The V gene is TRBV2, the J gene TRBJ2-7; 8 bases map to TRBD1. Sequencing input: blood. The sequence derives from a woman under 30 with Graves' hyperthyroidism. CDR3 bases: TGTGCCAGCAGTGGCCAAGGACAGGGAACTACCTACGAGCAGTACTTC. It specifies CASSGQGQGTTYEQYF.